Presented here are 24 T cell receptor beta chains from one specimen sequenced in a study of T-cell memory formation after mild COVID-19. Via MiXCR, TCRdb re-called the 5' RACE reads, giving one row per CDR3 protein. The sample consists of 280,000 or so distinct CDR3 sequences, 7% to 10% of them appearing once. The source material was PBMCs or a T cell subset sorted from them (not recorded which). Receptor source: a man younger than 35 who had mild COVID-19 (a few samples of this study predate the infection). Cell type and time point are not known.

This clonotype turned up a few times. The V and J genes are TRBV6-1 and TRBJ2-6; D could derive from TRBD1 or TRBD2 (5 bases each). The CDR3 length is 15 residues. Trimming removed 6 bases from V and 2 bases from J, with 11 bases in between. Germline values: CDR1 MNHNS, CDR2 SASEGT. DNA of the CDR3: TGTGCCAGCAGCGAGACAGCGGCTGGGGCCAACGTCCTGACTTTC. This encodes CASSETAAGANVLTF.

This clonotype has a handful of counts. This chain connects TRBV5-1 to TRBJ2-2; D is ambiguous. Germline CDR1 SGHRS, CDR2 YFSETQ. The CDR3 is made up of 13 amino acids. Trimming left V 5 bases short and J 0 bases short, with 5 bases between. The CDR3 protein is CASRIANTGELFF. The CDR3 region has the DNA TGCGCCAGCAGGATCGCGAACACCGGGGAGCTGTTTTTT.

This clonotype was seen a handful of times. The CDR3 DNA follows: TGTGCCAGCAGCGTAGGGCAGCGGCTAGCCAAAAACATTCAGTACTTC. Protein: CASSVGQRLAKNIQYF. This rearrangement joins TRBV9 to TRBJ2-4; D perhaps matches TRBD2 (5 bases). The CDR3 totals 16 residues. In germline, CDR1 is SGDLS, CDR2 YYNGEE. V was pared by 0 bases and J by 0 bases, with 10 bases between.

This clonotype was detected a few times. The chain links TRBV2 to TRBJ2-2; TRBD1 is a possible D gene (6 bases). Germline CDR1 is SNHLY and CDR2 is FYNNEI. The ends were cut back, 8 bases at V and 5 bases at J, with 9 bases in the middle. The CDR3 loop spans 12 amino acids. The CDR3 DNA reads TGTGCCAGCGCAGGGGAAACCGGGGAGCTGTTTTTT. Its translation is CASAGETGELFF.

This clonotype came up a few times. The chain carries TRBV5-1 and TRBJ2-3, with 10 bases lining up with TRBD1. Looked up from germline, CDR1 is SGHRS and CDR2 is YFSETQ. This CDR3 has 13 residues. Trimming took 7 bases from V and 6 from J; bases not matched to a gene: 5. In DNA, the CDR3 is TGCGCCAGCTTGGGGACAGGGGCGGATACGCAGTATTTT. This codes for CASLGTGADTQYF.

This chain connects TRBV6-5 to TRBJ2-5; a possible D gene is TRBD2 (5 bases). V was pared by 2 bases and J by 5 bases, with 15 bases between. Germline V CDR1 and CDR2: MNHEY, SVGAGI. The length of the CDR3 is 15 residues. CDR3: CASSYKRPPQETQYF. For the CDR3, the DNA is TGTGCCAGCAGTTACAAGCGGCCCCCCCAGGAGACCCAGTACTTC.

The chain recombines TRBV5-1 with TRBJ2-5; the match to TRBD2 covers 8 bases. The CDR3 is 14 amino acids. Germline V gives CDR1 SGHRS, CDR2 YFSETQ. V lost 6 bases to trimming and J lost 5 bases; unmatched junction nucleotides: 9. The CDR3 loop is CASTSAGGWETQYF. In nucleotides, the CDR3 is TGCGCCAGCACTTCCGCGGGAGGTTGGGAGACCCAGTACTTC.

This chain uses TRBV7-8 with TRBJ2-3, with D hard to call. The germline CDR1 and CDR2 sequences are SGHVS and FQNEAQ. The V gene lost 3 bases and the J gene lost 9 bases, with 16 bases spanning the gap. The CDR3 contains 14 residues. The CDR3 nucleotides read TGTGCCAGCAGCTTGGGATCCGACGGGTGGACGCAGTATTTT. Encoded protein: CASSLGSDGWTQYF.

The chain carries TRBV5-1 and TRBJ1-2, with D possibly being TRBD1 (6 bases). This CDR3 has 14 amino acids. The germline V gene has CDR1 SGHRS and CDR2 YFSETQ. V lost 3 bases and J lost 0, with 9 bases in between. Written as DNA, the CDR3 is TGCGCCAGCAGCTCGGAGGGGGCTAACTATGGCTACACCTTC. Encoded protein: CASSSEGANYGYTF.

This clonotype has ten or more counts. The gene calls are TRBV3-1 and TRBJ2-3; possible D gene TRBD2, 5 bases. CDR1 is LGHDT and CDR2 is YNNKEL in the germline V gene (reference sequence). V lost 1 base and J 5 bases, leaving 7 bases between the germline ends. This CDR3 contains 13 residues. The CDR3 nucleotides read TGTGCCAGCAGCCAAGTGGCGGGAGATACGCAGTATTTT. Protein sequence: CASSQVAGDTQYF.

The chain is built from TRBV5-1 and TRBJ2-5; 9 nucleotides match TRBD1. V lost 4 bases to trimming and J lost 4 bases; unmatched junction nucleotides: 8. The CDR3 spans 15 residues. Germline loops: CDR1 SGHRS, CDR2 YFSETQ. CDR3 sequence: CASSLTGGATETQYF. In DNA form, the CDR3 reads TGCGCCAGCAGCCTGACAGGGGGTGCGACAGAGACCCAGTACTTC.

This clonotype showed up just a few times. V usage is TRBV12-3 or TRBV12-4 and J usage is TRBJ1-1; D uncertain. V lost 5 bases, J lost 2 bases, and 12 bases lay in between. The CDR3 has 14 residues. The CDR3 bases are TGTGCCAGCAGTCGACGGGATACTAACACTGAAGCTTTCTTT. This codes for CASSRRDTNTEAFF.

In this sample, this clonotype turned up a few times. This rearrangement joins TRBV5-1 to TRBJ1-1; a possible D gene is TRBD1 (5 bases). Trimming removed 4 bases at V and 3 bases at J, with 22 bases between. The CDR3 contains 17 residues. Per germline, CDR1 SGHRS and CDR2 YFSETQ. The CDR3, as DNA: TGCGCCAGCAGCGAATGGGTGGGGGTGCGCACCTACACTGAAGCTTTCTTT. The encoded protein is CASSEWVGVRTYTEAFF.

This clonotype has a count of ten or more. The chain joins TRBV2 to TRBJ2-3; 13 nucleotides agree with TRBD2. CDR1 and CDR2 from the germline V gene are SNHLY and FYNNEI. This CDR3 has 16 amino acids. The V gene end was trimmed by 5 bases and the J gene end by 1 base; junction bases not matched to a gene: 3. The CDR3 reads CASSTSGGAGTDTQYF. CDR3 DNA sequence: TGTGCCAGCAGTACTAGCGGGGGGGCCGGCACAGATACGCAGTATTTT.

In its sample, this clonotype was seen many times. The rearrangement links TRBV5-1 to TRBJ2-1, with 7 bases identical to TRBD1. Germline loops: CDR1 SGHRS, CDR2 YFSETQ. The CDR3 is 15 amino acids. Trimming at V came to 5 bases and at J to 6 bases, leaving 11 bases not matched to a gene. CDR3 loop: CASRPEPTGPNEQFF. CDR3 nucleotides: TGCGCCAGCAGACCTGAACCGACAGGGCCCAATGAGCAGTTCTTC.

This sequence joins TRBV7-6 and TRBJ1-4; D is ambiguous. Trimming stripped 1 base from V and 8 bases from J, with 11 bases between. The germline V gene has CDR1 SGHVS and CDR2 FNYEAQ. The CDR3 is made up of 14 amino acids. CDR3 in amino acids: CASSLGGTGEKLFF. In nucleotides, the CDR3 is TGTGCCAGCAGCTTAGGGGGAACTGGAGAAAAACTGTTTTTT.

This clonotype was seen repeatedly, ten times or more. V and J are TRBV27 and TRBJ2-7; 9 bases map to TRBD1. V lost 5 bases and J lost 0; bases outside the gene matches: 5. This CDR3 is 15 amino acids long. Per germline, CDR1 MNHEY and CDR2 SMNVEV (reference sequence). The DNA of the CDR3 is TGTGCCAGCAGTCCCGGGACAGGGCCCTCCTACGAGCAGTACGTC. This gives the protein CASSPGTGPSYEQYV.

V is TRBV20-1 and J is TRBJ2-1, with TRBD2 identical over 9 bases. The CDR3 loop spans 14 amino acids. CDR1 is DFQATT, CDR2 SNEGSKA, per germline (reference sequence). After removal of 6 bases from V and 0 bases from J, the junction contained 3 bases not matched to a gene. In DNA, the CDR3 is TGCAGTGCCGGCGGGGGGGTCTCCTACAATGAGCAGTTCTTC. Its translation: CSAGGGVSYNEQFF.

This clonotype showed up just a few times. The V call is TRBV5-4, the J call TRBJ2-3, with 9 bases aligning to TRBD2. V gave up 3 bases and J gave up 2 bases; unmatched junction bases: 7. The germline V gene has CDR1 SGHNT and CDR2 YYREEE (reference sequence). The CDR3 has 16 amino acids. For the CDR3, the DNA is TGTGCCAGCAGCTCGGGGGCGGGGGGGTCCACAGATACGCAGTATTTT. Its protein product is CASSSGAGGSTDTQYF.

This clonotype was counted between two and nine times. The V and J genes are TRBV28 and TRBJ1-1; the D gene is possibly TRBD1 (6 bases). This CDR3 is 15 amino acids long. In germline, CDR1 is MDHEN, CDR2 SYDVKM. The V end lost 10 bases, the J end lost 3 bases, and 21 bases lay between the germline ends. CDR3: CATTTGGQGDTEAFF. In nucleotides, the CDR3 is TGTGCCACCACCACCGGGGGCCAAGGGGACACTGAAGCTTTCTTT. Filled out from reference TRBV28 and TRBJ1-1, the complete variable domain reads DVKVTQSSRYLVKRTGEKVFLECVQDMDHENMFWYRQDPGLGLRLIYFSYDVKMKEKGDIPEGYSVSREKKERFSLILESASTNQTSMYLCATTTGGQGDTEAFFGQGTRLTVV.

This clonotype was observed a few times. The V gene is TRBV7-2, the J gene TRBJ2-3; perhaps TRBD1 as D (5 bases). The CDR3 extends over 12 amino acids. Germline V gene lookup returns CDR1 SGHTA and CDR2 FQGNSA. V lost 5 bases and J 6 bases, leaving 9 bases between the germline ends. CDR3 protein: CASSRPGDTQYF. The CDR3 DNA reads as TGTGCCAGCAGCCGCCCAGGGGATACGCAGTATTTT.

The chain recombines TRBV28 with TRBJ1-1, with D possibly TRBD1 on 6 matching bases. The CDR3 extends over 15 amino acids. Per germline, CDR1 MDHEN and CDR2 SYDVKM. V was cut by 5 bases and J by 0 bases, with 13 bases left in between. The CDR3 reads CASSLPGHLNTEAFF. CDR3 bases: TGTGCCAGCAGTCTACCGGGACACTTGAACACTGAAGCTTTCTTT.

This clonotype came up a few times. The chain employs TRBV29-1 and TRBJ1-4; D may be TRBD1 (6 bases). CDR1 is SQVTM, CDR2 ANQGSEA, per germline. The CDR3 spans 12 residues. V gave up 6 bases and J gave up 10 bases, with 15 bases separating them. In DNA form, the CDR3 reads TGCAGCGTAGGGGGGCCTCGTGGAAAACTGTTTTTT. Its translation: CSVGGPRGKLFF.

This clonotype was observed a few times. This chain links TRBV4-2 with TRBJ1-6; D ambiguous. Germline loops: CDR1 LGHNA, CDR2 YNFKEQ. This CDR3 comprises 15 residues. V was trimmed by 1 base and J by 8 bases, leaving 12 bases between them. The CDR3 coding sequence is TGTGCCAGCAGCCAAGGCTGGTTTGCGGATTCACCCCTCCACTTT. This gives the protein CASSQGWFADSPLHF.